The present T cell receptor beta chain was sequenced within a study of blood T cell repertoires in COVID-19. Patients of the Seattle cohort, enrolled during active infection, were followed longitudinally. The germline V gene has CDR1 LNHDA and CDR2 SQIVND (reference sequence). The CDR3 runs 13 residues. The germline V and J ends were trimmed by 4 bases and 6 bases, with 13 bases remaining between them. TCRdb's copy holds only in-frame clones and misses some; the assay was immunoSEQ multiplex PCR. The table shows about 92,000 clones, with roughly 87% occurring only once. The chain employs TRBV19 and TRBJ2-7; a weak D match, TRBD1 (6 bases). This sequence originates from a woman aged 60-75 years with COVID-19, enrolled during active disease. Sequencing used peripheral blood. The CDR3 sequence is CASSNTGNVEQYF. The CDR3 DNA sequence: TGTGCCAGTAGTAACACAGGGAACGTCGAGCAGTACTTC.